The 16 T cell receptor beta chains reported below all come from one sample, sequenced in a study of cytomegalovirus exposure and HLA in healthy donors. TCRdb keeps only in-frame clones here, not all; method: immunoSEQ multiplex PCR. The table records 130,000 or so clones, nearly 90% of them present only once. The source material was PBMCs. The source is a man aged 25-40 years in good health and CMV-seronegative.

The genes are TRBV9 and TRBJ2-2; weak D call: TRBD1 (5 bases). V was trimmed by 2 bases and J by 0 bases, leaving 11 bases between them. Germline V gene data show CDR1 as SGDLS and CDR2 as YYNGEE. This CDR3 has 16 residues. CDR3 sequence: CASSVLGLANTGELFF. CDR3 nucleotide sequence: TGTGCCAGCAGCGTTTTGGGGCTTGCGAACACCGGGGAGCTGTTTTTT.

The chain combines TRBV5-1 with TRBJ2-5, with a tentative D call TRBD2 (6 bases). Trimming shortened V by 2 bases and J by 1 base, and 21 bases separated the two germline ends. The germline CDR1 and CDR2 sequences are SGHRS and YFSETQ. The CDR3 sequence is 18 residues long. The CDR3 region is CASSFGSGAGLLQETQYF. In DNA form, the CDR3 reads TGCGCCAGCAGCTTTGGGTCCGGGGCGGGGCTTCTCCAAGAGACCCAGTACTTC.

V and J are TRBV11-2 and TRBJ1-1; D uncertain. Germline assignment: CDR1 SGHAT and CDR2 FQNNGV. V was trimmed by 5 bases and J by 0 bases, leaving 10 bases between them. CDR3 length equals 14 residues. Here the CDR3 DNA reads TGTGCCAGCAGCCGTTATGCGGTGAACACTGAAGCTTTCTTT. It translates to CASSRYAVNTEAFF.

This chain joins TRBV4-2 and TRBJ1-2, with D hard to call. The CDR3 has 15 amino acids. V lost 1 base to trimming and J lost 0 bases, with 9 bases between them. From germline, CDR1 is LGHNA and CDR2 YNFKEQ. CDR3 DNA: TGTGCCAGCAGCCAAGTCGACGGAGCTAACTATGGCTACACCTTC. This encodes CASSQVDGANYGYTF.

V gene TRBV28 combines with J gene TRBJ2-1; a weak D match, TRBD2 (7 bases). In germline, CDR1 is MDHEN, CDR2 SYDVKM. The CDR3 has 13 residues. Trimming took off 11 bases at V and 5 bases at J, with 16 bases between the two ends. The chain's CDR3 is CAGGGRVNNEQFF. The CDR3 DNA is TGTGCCGGGGGGGGCAGGGTAAACAATGAGCAGTTCTTC.

The rearrangement joins TRBV20-1 to TRBJ2-7; D call uncertain. The CDR3 sequence is 10 residues long. V dropped 6 bases and J dropped 4 bases, with 7 bases sitting between them. The germline gives CDR1 DFQATT, CDR2 SNEGSKA (reference sequence). This CDR3 reads CSALLYEQYF. In DNA form, the CDR3 reads TGCAGTGCCCTCCTGTACGAGCAGTACTTC.

This clone showed up just a few times. The chain combines TRBV19 with TRBJ1-5; 8 nucleotides agree with TRBD1. The V and J ends lost 5 bases and 4 bases, in that order; junction bases with no gene match: 10. Per the germline V gene, CDR1 is LNHDA and CDR2 is SQIVND (reference sequence). The CDR3 runs to 16 residues. This chain's CDR3 is CASSFRTGMGNQPQHF. The CDR3 coding sequence is TGTGCCAGTAGTTTTCGGACAGGGATGGGGAATCAGCCCCAGCATTTT.

This clone was seen a single time. The germline gene is not matched at one end of the junction; a read error may be the cause. The chain is built from TRBV7-7 and TRBJ2-2, with 10 bases matching TRBD1. From germline, CDR1 is SSHAT and CDR2 FNYEAQ (reference sequence). The CDR3 loop spans 16 amino acids. In DNA form, the CDR3 reads TGTGCTAGCAGATCCGGGACAGGGGAGTACACCGGGGAGCTGTTTTTT. This codes for CASRSGTGEYTGELFF. The full variable domain, with the rest looked up from reference TRBV7-7 and TRBJ2-2, is GAGVSQSPRYKVTKRGQDVTLRCDPISSHATLYWYQQALGQGPEFLTYFNYEAQPDKSGLPSDRFSAERPEGSISTLTIQRTEQRDSAMYRCASRSGTGEYTGELFFGEGSRLTVL.

The chain is built from TRBV19 and TRBJ1-2, with no clear D. The CDR3 consists of 16 residues. CDR1 is LNHDA, CDR2 SQIVND, per germline (reference sequence). Trimming pared 6 bases from V and 0 bases from J, leaving 17 bases between. The CDR3 reads CASSPPPAGPNYGYTF. The CDR3, as DNA: TGTGCCAGTAGCCCACCGCCGGCAGGCCCTAACTATGGCTACACCTTC.

In this sample, this clone turned up once. V usage is TRBV28 and J usage is TRBJ2-3; 7 bases are shared with TRBD1. The CDR3 is 15 amino acids. With 6 bases clipped from V and 3 bases from J, the junction kept 9 bases outside the gene matches. CDR1 and CDR2 from the germline V gene are MDHEN and SYDVKM. CDR3: CASSITGAGTDTQYF. In DNA form, the CDR3 reads TGTGCCAGCAGCATTACAGGGGCCGGGACAGATACGCAGTATTTT.

V gene TRBV5-8 combines with J gene TRBJ1-2, with D uncertain. The CDR3 sequence is 13 residues long. Looked up from germline, CDR1 is SGHTS and CDR2 is YDEGEE. Trimming stripped 0 bases from V and 4 bases from J, with 7 bases between. The CDR3 here is CASSLVLFYGYTF. The CDR3 DNA follows: TGTGCCAGCAGCTTGGTCCTGTTCTATGGCTACACCTTC.

The chain joins TRBV7-9 to TRBJ1-1; TRBD1 matches 9 bases. This CDR3 has 16 amino acids. CDR1 and CDR2 (germline): SEHNR, FQNEAQ (reference sequence). V was pared by 0 bases and J by 1 base, with 3 bases of the junction left unmatched. The CDR3 spells CASSLAGQGPNTEAFF. In DNA form, the CDR3 reads TGTGCCAGCAGCTTAGCCGGACAGGGGCCGAACACTGAAGCTTTCTTT.

The chain employs TRBV7-9 and TRBJ2-5; the D is unclear. The CDR3 consists of 13 residues. The V gene's germline CDR1 is SEHNR and CDR2 FQNEAQ (reference sequence). The V end lost 3 bases, the J end lost 2 bases, and 7 bases lay between the germline ends. CDR3 in DNA: TGTGCCAGCAGCTTGGGCAGTCAAGAGACCCAGTACTTC. It codes for CASSLGSQETQYF.

The chain couples TRBV28 to TRBJ1-1, with D maybe TRBD1 (6 bases). Trimming took off 2 bases at V and 4 bases at J, with 11 bases between the two ends. CDR1 and CDR2 from the germline V gene are MDHEN and SYDVKM. The CDR3 has 14 amino acids. CDR3 residues: CASSLGIRGTEAFF. CDR3 nucleotides: TGTGCCAGCAGTTTAGGAATCAGGGGCACTGAAGCTTTCTTT.

The table lists this clone with a few counts. The chain has TRBV19 and TRBJ1-1, with a weak D call TRBD1 (6 bases). V was trimmed by 2 bases and J by 5 bases, leaving 9 bases between them. The CDR3 consists of 13 residues. Germline V CDR1 and CDR2: LNHDA, SQIVND (reference sequence). This chain's CDR3 is CASSINGQTEAFF. CDR3 in DNA: TGTGCCAGTAGTATAAACGGACAGACTGAAGCTTTCTTT.

V is TRBV11-2 and J is TRBJ2-1; possible D gene TRBD2, 5 bases. V was trimmed by 2 bases and J by 8 bases, leaving 16 bases between them. Germline-derived CDR1 and CDR2 are SGHAT and FQNNGV. CDR3 length: 15 residues. The CDR3 sequence is CASSLPGLAVDEQFF. The CDR3 DNA reads as TGTGCCAGCAGCTTACCCGGGCTAGCCGTCGATGAGCAGTTCTTC.